The 3 T cell receptor beta chains below were found in one sample sequenced in a study of T-cell memory formation after mild COVID-19. TCRdb re-called the 5' RACE reads with MiXCR, one entry per CDR3 protein. This sample yields about 210,000 distinct CDR3 sequences, of which around 30% are seen a single time; more than 9.5% belongs to the top ten. What was sequenced was PBMCs or a T cell subset sorted from them (not recorded which). The receptors derive from an adult woman who had mild COVID-19 (a few samples of this study predate the infection). Cell type and time point are not known.

The V gene is TRBV7-9, the J gene TRBJ2-7; TRBD2 matches 9 bases. The CDR3 totals 16 residues. The V and J ends lost 8 bases and 4 bases, in that order; junction bases with no gene match: 15. Germline CDR1 and CDR2: SEHNR and FQNEAQ (reference sequence). CDR3 region: CASGGSGTLAGYEQYV. CDR3 nucleotides: TGTGCCAGCGGCGGATCTGGGACTCTAGCGGGGTACGAGCAGTACGTC.

The rearrangement links TRBV6-1 to TRBJ1-6, with 10 bases aligning to TRBD1. The CDR3 runs to 16 residues. With V trimmed by 8 bases and J by 0 bases, 4 bases remained unmatched. From germline, CDR1 is MNHNS and CDR2 SASEGT. CDR3 DNA sequence: TGTGCCAGCCGAAGGACAGGGGGCTCCTATAATTCACCCCTCCACTTT. It is translated as CASRRTGGSYNSPLHF.

The rearrangement uses TRBV20-1 and TRBJ1-2; TRBD1 agrees at 11 bases. V gave up 5 bases and J gave up 2 bases; unmatched junction bases: 13. Germline V gene sequence: CDR1 DFQATT, CDR2 SNEGSKA (reference sequence). There are 17 residues in the CDR3. CDR3: CSAAHPGQGAVNYGYTF. For the CDR3, the DNA is TGCAGTGCTGCCCATCCCGGACAGGGGGCCGTGAACTATGGCTACACCTTC.